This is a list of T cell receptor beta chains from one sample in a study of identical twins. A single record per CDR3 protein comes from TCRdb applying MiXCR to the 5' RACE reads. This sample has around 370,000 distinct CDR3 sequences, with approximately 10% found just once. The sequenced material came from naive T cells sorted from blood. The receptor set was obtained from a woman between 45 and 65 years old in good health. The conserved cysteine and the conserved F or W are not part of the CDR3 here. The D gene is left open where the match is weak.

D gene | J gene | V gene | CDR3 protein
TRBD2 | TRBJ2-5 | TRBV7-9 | ASGPVAGGSETQY
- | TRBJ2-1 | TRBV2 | ASSEEKGRSNNEQF
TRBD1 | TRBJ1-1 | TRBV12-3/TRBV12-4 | ASSDLGQGNRRAEAF
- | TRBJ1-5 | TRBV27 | ASSLGALPRGNQPQH
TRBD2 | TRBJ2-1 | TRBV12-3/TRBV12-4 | ASSPIGGGYNEQF
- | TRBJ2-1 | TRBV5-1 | ASSLELVSYNEQF
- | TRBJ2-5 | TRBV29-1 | SAPPAAVGETQY
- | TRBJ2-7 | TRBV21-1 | ASSKTWREQY
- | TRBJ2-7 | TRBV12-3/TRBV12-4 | ASSWGSYEQY
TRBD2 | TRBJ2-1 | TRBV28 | ACREGGTYNEQF
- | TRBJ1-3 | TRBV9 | ASSVSGSGNTIY